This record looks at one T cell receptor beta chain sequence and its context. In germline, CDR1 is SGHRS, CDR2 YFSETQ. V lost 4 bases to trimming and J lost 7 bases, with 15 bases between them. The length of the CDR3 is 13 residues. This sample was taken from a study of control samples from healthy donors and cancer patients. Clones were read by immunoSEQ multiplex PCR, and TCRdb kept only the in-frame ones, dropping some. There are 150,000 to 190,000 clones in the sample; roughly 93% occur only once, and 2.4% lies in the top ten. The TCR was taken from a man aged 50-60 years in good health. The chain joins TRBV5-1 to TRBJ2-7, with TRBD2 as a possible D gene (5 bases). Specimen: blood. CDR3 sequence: CASSPPAGREQYF. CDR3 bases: TGCGCCAGCAGCCCCCCGGCGGGTAGGGAGCAGTACTTC. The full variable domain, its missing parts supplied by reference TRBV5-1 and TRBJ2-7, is KAGVTQTPRYLIKTRGQQVTLSCSPISGHRSVSWYQQTPGQGLQFLFEYFSETQRNKGNFPGRFSGRQFSNSRSEMNVSTLELGDSALYLCASSPPAGREQYFGPGTRLTVT.